Listed here are 21 T cell receptor beta chains from one sample, sequenced in a study of metastatic and nonmetastatic thyroid tumors. MiXCR re-clonotyped the PCR reads for TCRdb. The table has approximately 21,000 clones, roughly 20% seen once. Each patient went into thyroid surgery without having received any treatment. The specimen was blood. All receptors derive from a female donor with papillary thyroid cancer or a benign thyroid nodule (not recorded which). Some clones in this sample may be carry-over from other donors' samples.

There are a few counts of this clone. The chain combines TRBV6-1 with TRBJ2-1, with D uncertain. CDR1 is MNHNS and CDR2 is SASEGT in the germline V gene. The CDR3 runs to 14 residues. V was clipped by 7 bases and J by 11 bases, with 21 bases between them. This CDR3 is CASIDSRPVVKQFF. CDR3 sequence (DNA): TGTGCCAGCATTGACTCCAGACCGGTAGTAAAGCAGTTCTTC.

Concerning this clone itself: A much larger clone is a single base away; this may be a read error. The same CDR3 arises from other DNA sequences in this sample as well. The chain uses TRBV29-1 and TRBJ2-7, with 11 bases that match TRBD2. Germline lookup yields CDR1 SQVTM and CDR2 ANQGSEA. V lost 6 bases, J lost 1 base, and 2 bases stayed unmatched. The CDR3 covers 13 residues. The CDR3 region has the DNA TGCAGCGTCGCTAGCGGGAGGTCCTACGAGCAGTACTTC. Protein product: CSVASGRSYEQYF.

The chain joins TRBV20-1 to TRBJ2-7; D possibly corresponds to TRBD2 (6 bases). CDR1 is DFQATT and CDR2 is SNEGSKA in the germline V gene (reference sequence). The V and J ends lost 0 bases and 2 bases respectively, with 14 bases between them. The CDR3 runs to 15 residues. CDR3 protein: CSARERLAHPYEQYF. CDR3 coding DNA: TGCAGTGCTAGAGAACGGCTAGCGCACCCCTACGAGCAGTACTTC.

This clone qualifies as medium-sized. The chain combines TRBV30 with TRBJ1-6; 7 positions agree with TRBD1. With 6 bases clipped from V and 7 bases from J, the junction kept 6 bases outside the gene matches. Germline V CDR1 and CDR2: GTSNPN, SVGIG (reference sequence). The CDR3 totals 13 residues. The CDR3 region has the DNA TGTGCCTGTCCCGGGACAGACAATTCACCCCTCCACTTT. Translated, it gives CACPGTDNSPLHF.

In this sample, this clone turned up many times. The chain has TRBV6-4 and TRBJ2-3; TRBD2 is a possible D gene (5 bases). The CDR3 is 14 amino acids. Germline values: CDR1 MRHNA, CDR2 SNTAGT. The germline V and J ends were trimmed by 0 bases and 3 bases, with 7 bases remaining between them. DNA for the CDR3: TGTGCCAGCAGTGACTCCGGGGAAACAGATACGCAGTATTTT. Translated: CASSDSGETDTQYF.

In its sample, this clone is medium-sized (0.01 to 0.1%). The chain recombines TRBV6-1 with TRBJ1-2, with D possibly matching TRBD1 (5 bases). The CDR3 loop spans 14 amino acids. Trimming removed 4 bases from V and 2 bases from J, with 11 bases in between. The germline V gene encodes CDR1 MNHNS and CDR2 SASEGT. The CDR3 nucleotides read TGTGCCAGCAGTGCGACGGGGCGAAACTATGGCTACACCTTC. Protein product: CASSATGRNYGYTF.

The rearrangement joins TRBV6-4 to TRBJ1-2, with 9 nucleotides matching TRBD1. Per germline, CDR1 MRHNA and CDR2 SNTAGT. This CDR3 region has 15 residues. V dropped 6 bases and J dropped 6; count of bases not matched to a gene: 11. The CDR3 loop reads CASSEELGQGNGYTF. The CDR3, as DNA: TGTGCCAGCAGCGAGGAGCTGGGACAGGGAAATGGCTACACCTTC.

This clone has a count of ten or more. The chain joins TRBV28 to TRBJ1-3, with 10 bases that match TRBD1. J gave up 5 bases and V 5 bases, and 6 bases lay outside the gene matches. The CDR3 is 15 amino acids. Germline V gene data show CDR1 as MDHEN and CDR2 as SYDVKM. The CDR3 DNA follows: TGTGCCAGCAGTGGGGACAGGGGATTGAGAAACACCATATATTTT. Translation: CASSGDRGLRNTIYF.

This clone has just a few counts. This sequence joins TRBV7-8 and TRBJ2-5; 7 bases align to TRBD2. Trimming cost V 2 bases and J 7 bases; bases outside gene matches: 10. From germline, CDR1 is SGHVS and CDR2 FQNEAQ. This CDR3 region has 15 residues. CDR3 sequence reads: CASSLSSGTLGTQYF. CDR3 nucleotide sequence: TGTGCCAGCAGCTTATCTAGCGGTACCCTCGGGACCCAGTACTTC.

V usage is TRBV5-1 and J usage is TRBJ1-5, with D possibly matching TRBD1 (6 bases). With 0 bases removed from V and 11 bases from J, the gap between germline ends came to 18 bases. The CDR3 totals 15 residues. Germline V gene sequence: CDR1 SGHRS, CDR2 YFSETQ. The CDR3 is CASSLGRGLNKTQHF. CDR3 nucleotide sequence: TGCGCCAGCAGCTTGGGCAGGGGACTCAATAAGACCCAGCATTTT.

The chain employs TRBV20-1 and TRBJ1-5; 7 bases agree with TRBD1. V lost 3 bases to trimming and J lost 1 base; unmatched junction nucleotides: 6. CDR1 DFQATT and CDR2 SNEGSKA come from the germline V gene (reference sequence). This CDR3 contains 15 residues. The CDR3 here is CSASRLGQSNQPQHF. The CDR3 bases are TGCAGTGCTAGTCGGTTGGGACAGAGCAATCAGCCCCAGCATTTT.

This clone appeared once. The same CDR3 is also encoded by other DNA sequences in this sample. The V and J genes are TRBV9 and TRBJ2-3; D is unresolved. The CDR3 contains 14 residues. With 4 bases removed from V and 6 bases from J, the gap between germline ends came to 15 bases. CDR1 and CDR2 from the germline V gene are SGDLS and YYNGEE. The CDR3, as DNA: TGTGCCAGCAGCCCGGGTGGTGATACCGATACGCAGTATTTT. Its translation: CASSPGGDTDTQYF.

This clone was picked up many times. The J gene is TRBJ1-1, the V gene TRBV7-8; D remains ambiguous. CDR1 is SGHVS, CDR2 FQNEAQ, per germline. The germline V and J ends were trimmed by 3 bases and 1 base, with 9 bases remaining between them. This CDR3 contains 14 residues. Written as DNA, the CDR3 is TGTGCCAGCAGCTTTTTCAGGTCGAACACTGAAGCTTTCTTT. Protein sequence: CASSFFRSNTEAFF.

The genes are TRBV7-9 and TRBJ1-1, with 7 bases lining up with TRBD1. The CDR3 has 14 amino acids. Germline V gives CDR1 SEHNR, CDR2 FQNEAQ (reference sequence). The J segment lost 1 base and the V segment lost 2 bases, leaving 1 base of the junction unmatched. CDR3 DNA: TGTGCCAGCAGCTTACAGGGGGGGAACACTGAAGCTTTCTTT. This encodes CASSLQGGNTEAFF.

This clone is deemed medium-sized. This sequence joins TRBV28 and TRBJ1-5; D may be TRBD1 (6 bases). CDR1 and CDR2 from the germline V gene are MDHEN and SYDVKM. With 7 bases removed from V and 7 bases from J, the gap between germline ends came to 17 bases. This CDR3 has 14 amino acids. CDR3 bases: TGTGCCAGCATAAGATGGGGGGCTGGCCAGCCCCAGCATTTT. It translates to CASIRWGAGQPQHF.

This clone was counted a single time. J is TRBJ2-7 and V is TRBV20-1; 7 bases line up with TRBD2. The CDR3 is 14 amino acids. Germline V gives CDR1 DFQATT, CDR2 SNEGSKA (reference sequence). With V trimmed by 1 base and J by 5 bases, 8 bases remained unmatched. CDR3 sequence: CSARASREIHEQYF. In nucleotides, the CDR3 is TGCAGTGCTAGAGCTTCGCGGGAGATCCACGAGCAGTACTTC.

This clone was counted at least ten times. This chain links TRBV4-1 with TRBJ2-7; D is undetermined. Trimming took 4 bases from V and 3 from J, leaving 13 bases between them. In germline, CDR1 is MGHRA, CDR2 YSYEKL. This CDR3 has 14 residues. The CDR3 DNA reads TGCGCCAGCAGCCCACAGTTACGAGACTACGAGCAGTACTTC. Protein sequence: CASSPQLRDYEQYF.

This clone was picked up many times. The gene calls are TRBV20-1 and TRBJ2-7, with a tentative D call TRBD1 (5 bases). Germline assignment: CDR1 DFQATT and CDR2 SNEGSKA (reference sequence). The CDR3 is 12 amino acids. Trimming pared 3 bases from V and 1 base from J, leaving 7 bases between. CDR3 region: CSARQGSYEQYF. CDR3 DNA: TGCAGTGCTAGGCAGGGATCCTACGAGCAGTACTTC.

This clone was counted many times. This may come from a read error, since a much larger clone is one base off. Different DNA sequences within this sample yield the same CDR3. The V call is TRBV24-1, the J call TRBJ2-1; the D gene is possibly TRBD2 (5 bases). This CDR3 comprises 16 residues. Germline CDR1 reads KGHDR; CDR2 reads SFDVKD. CDR3 region: CATSDLAAENYNEQFF. The CDR3 DNA reads as TGTGCCACCAGTGATTTGGCAGCGGAAAACTACAACGAGCAGTTCTTC.

This clone showed up just a few times. The rearrangement links TRBV19 to TRBJ1-5, with D maybe TRBD1 (6 bases). Germline-derived CDR1 and CDR2 are LNHDA and SQIVND (reference sequence). The CDR3 has 13 amino acids. The V gene lost 7 bases and the J gene lost 4 bases, with 11 bases spanning the gap. The CDR3 reads CASTGDRNQPQHF. CDR3 sequence (DNA): TGTGCCAGTACCGGAGACAGGAATCAGCCCCAGCATTTT.

This clone was observed a handful of times. With a much larger clone just one base away, this may be a read error. The chain employs TRBV11-1 and TRBJ2-3; TRBD2 aligns across 7 bases. CDR1 is SGHAT and CDR2 is FQDESV in the germline V gene (reference sequence). Trimming cost V 6 bases and J 2 bases; bases outside gene matches: 8. The CDR3 consists of 15 residues. The CDR3 protein is CASSPSGMNTDTQYF. As DNA, the CDR3 is TGTGCCAGCAGTCCGAGCGGGATGAACACAGATACGCAGTATTTT.